Each of the 21 T cell receptor beta chains below was sequenced from the same sample in a study of T cells in Graves' hyperthyroidism and ophthalmopathy. Amplified TCR beta CDR3 regions derived from RNA transcripts. First-round RT-PCR with HTBI primers amplified the TCR CDR3 region. TCRdb re-analysed the multiplex PCR reads in MiXCR, keeping a single row per CDR3 protein. The sample yields a few hundred thousand distinct CDR3 sequences, around 21% seen once. Specimen: blood. The receptors were sampled from a man aged 18-30 years with Graves' hyperthyroidism.

The rearrangement joins TRBV2 to TRBJ2-4; 11 bases match TRBD1. Per germline, CDR1 SNHLY and CDR2 FYNNEI. With V trimmed by 6 bases and J by 5 bases, 6 bases remained unmatched. CDR3 length: 15 residues. CDR3 DNA sequence: TGTGCCAGCAGAGTACCGGGACAGGGGGAAAACATTCAGTACTTC. This codes for CASRVPGQGENIQYF.

This clonotype has a handful of counts. The chain employs TRBV3-1 and TRBJ2-3; perhaps TRBD2 as D (5 bases). The CDR3 contains 15 residues. The V and J ends lost 5 bases and 2 bases respectively, with 14 bases between them. Per the germline V gene, CDR1 is LGHDT and CDR2 is YNNKEL (reference sequence). CDR3 region: CASSDGLQITDTQYF. CDR3 in DNA: TGTGCCAGCAGCGACGGACTGCAAATCACAGATACGCAGTATTTT.

This clonotype came up many times. The J gene is TRBJ1-1, the V gene TRBV12-3 or TRBV12-4; the D gene is possibly TRBD1 (5 bases). The V end was cut by 3 bases, the J end by 7 bases, with 9 bases between. The CDR3 loop spans 12 amino acids. The CDR3 spells CASSLVGVEAFF. The CDR3, as DNA: TGTGCCAGCAGTTTGGTAGGGGTTGAAGCTTTCTTT.

The J gene is TRBJ2-7, the V gene TRBV7-9; possible D gene TRBD1, 6 bases. Germline V gene data show CDR1 as SEHNR and CDR2 as FQNEAQ (reference sequence). The CDR3 extends over 15 amino acids. Trimming took 5 bases from V and 7 from J, leaving 21 bases between them. In nucleotides, the CDR3 is TGTGCCAGCAGCCTTGCAGGGACACTTGGGCAGGAGCAGTACTTC. It specifies CASSLAGTLGQEQYF. The complete variable domain, with remaining parts taken from reference TRBV7-9 and TRBJ2-7, reads DTGVSQNPRHKITKRGQNVTFRCDPISEHNRLYWYRQTLGQGPEFLTYFQNEAQLEKSRLLSDRFSAERPKGSFSTLEIQRTEQGDSAMYLCASSLAGTLGQEQYFGPGTRLTVT.

This clonotype appeared a few times. The DNA for the CDR3 is TGCAGTGCTCAAGAGGTCCTGGACACTGAAGCTTTCTTT. This translates into CSAQEVLDTEAFF. The gene calls are TRBV20-1 and TRBJ1-1, with no clear D. The germline CDR1 and CDR2 sequences are DFQATT and SNEGSKA (reference sequence). This CDR3 spans 13 amino acids. Trimming took 5 bases from V and 3 from J, leaving 13 bases between them.

The rearrangement uses TRBV28 and TRBJ2-7; 10 positions match TRBD1. The V and J ends lost 4 bases and 7 bases, in that order; junction bases with no gene match: 7. Germline-derived CDR1 and CDR2 are MDHEN and SYDVKM. The CDR3 runs 14 residues. In nucleotides, the CDR3 is TGTGCCAGCAGTTCGACAGGGGGCAGCGGGGAGCAGTACTTC. It specifies CASSSTGGSGEQYF.

The chain combines TRBV6-1 with TRBJ1-2, with D possibly being TRBD1 (5 bases). There are 15 residues in the CDR3. CDR1 and CDR2 (germline): MNHNS, SASEGT. V shed 6 bases and J shed 5 bases, with 19 bases lying between them. CDR3 loop: CASSHHGGTIYGYTF. CDR3 sequence (DNA): TGTGCCAGCAGCCACCACGGGGGTACTATTTATGGCTACACCTTC.

This clonotype was observed at least ten times. This chain uses TRBV24-1 with TRBJ2-2; TRBD1 agrees at 10 bases. CDR3 size: 19 residues. V was clipped by 2 bases and J by 5 bases; unmatched bases: 13. Germline CDR1 reads KGHDR; CDR2 reads SFDVKD. The DNA for the CDR3 is TGTGCCACCAGTGATTCGCCTAAAAGGGACAGGGGATGGACCGGGGAGCTGTTTTTT. It encodes CATSDSPKRDRGWTGELFF.

This clonotype occurred many times. J is TRBJ1-1 and V is TRBV6-1; TRBD1 matches 7 bases. CDR3 length equals 14 residues. In germline, CDR1 is MNHNS, CDR2 SASEGT. V lost 6 bases, J lost 4 bases, and 8 bases stayed unmatched. The CDR3 protein is CASRDRALGTEAFF. The CDR3 nucleotides are TGTGCCAGCAGAGACAGGGCTCTAGGCACTGAAGCTTTCTTT.

DNA of the CDR3: TGTGCCAGCAGCTTGGACATCGTCTCTAACTATGGCTACACCTTC. It encodes CASSLDIVSNYGYTF. This chain uses TRBV5-5 with TRBJ1-2; D uncertain. The CDR3 has 15 amino acids. Germline assignment: CDR1 SGHKS and CDR2 YYEKEE (reference sequence). V lost 0 bases and J lost 0, with 9 bases in between.

The chain employs TRBV29-1 and TRBJ2-5; 8 bases fit TRBD2. Trimming at V came to 6 bases and at J to 5 bases, leaving 5 bases not matched to a gene. CDR1 and CDR2 from the germline V gene are SQVTM and ANQGSEA. The CDR3 is made up of 12 amino acids. The CDR3 DNA reads TGCAGCGTAGGGCGGGGGGCTGAGACCCAGTACTTC. It encodes CSVGRGAETQYF.

This clonotype was recorded many times. The CDR3 protein is CASSPGRLEAFF. The CDR3 nucleotides are TGTGCCAGCAGCCCCGGGAGACTTGAAGCTTTCTTT. The chain recombines TRBV6-1 with TRBJ1-1; D call uncertain. Deletions cut 6 bases from V and 7 bases from J, with 12 bases between. CDR3 length: 12 amino acids. Germline-derived CDR1 and CDR2 are MNHNS and SASEGT.

Concerning this clonotype: This sequence may be a read error, since a much larger clone differs from it by one base. The J gene is TRBJ2-7, the V gene TRBV6-1, with unresolved D. CDR1 and CDR2 from the germline V gene are MNHNS and SASEGT. This CDR3 is built from 13 residues. Here the CDR3 DNA reads TGTGCCAGCAGTCTCATCCTAAATGAGGAGCTGTACTTC. Its protein product is CASSLILNEELYF.

This clonotype occurred many times. V is TRBV7-9 and J is TRBJ2-7; TRBD1 agrees at 9 bases. Germline-derived CDR1 and CDR2 are SEHNR and FQNEAQ (reference sequence). The CDR3 has 15 residues. Trimming removed 7 bases from V and 4 bases from J; junction bases left unmatched: 11. The CDR3 loop is CASMPGGQGKYEQYF. In nucleotides, the CDR3 is TGTGCCAGCATGCCGGGGGGACAGGGAAAGTACGAGCAGTACTTC.

As concerns this clonotype: This may be a read error: a much more frequent sequence differs by one nucleotide. The V call is TRBV14, the J call TRBJ1-1; unclear D gene. Germline V gives CDR1 SGHDN, CDR2 FVKESK. This CDR3 spans 13 amino acids. CDR3 sequence: CASSRTWNTESFF. CDR3 DNA sequence: TGTGCCAGCAGTCGTACATGGAACACTGAATCTTTCTTT. Combining the CDR3 with reference TRBV14 and TRBJ1-1 gives the whole variable domain EAGVTQFPSHSVIEKGQTVTLRCDPISGHDNLYWYRRVMGKEIKFLLHFVKESKQDESGMPNNRFLAERTGGTYSTLKVQPAELEDSGVYFCASSRTWNTESFFGQGTRLTVV.

This clonotype has at least ten counts. The genes are TRBV12-3 or TRBV12-4 and TRBJ1-1, with D hard to call. The CDR3 runs 16 residues. With 2 bases removed from V and 1 base from J, the gap between germline ends came to 14 bases. The CDR3 region is CASSLFVRTTNTEAFF. The CDR3 coding sequence is TGTGCCAGCAGTTTATTCGTGCGCACCACGAACACTGAAGCTTTCTTT.

This clonotype was picked up a small number of times. This rearrangement joins TRBV7-8 to TRBJ2-4; D is unclear. This CDR3 region has 18 residues. CDR1 is SGHVS, CDR2 FQNEAQ, per germline. Trimming took 2 bases from V and 0 from J, leaving 17 bases between them. The CDR3, as DNA: TGTGCCAGCAGCTTAAGGCCGACGGGCATACTAGCCAAAAACATTCAGTACTTC. Protein: CASSLRPTGILAKNIQYF.

In the case of this clonotype: Because it lacks the conserved phenylalanine or tryptophan at the end, this CDR3 is likely a read error. The DNA is left out, because the CDR3 cannot be placed on it with certainty; the CDR3 is given as TCRdb lists it. The chain employs TRBV7-9 and TRBJ1-1; the D call of TRBD1 is as the table states it, not checked on the DNA. Germline V gene lookup returns CDR1 SEHNR and CDR2 FQNEAQ (reference sequence). With termini counted, the CDR3 has 15 amino acids. The CDR3 is CASSLEGTPETEACV.

This clonotype was seen repeatedly, ten times or more. The rearrangement links TRBV6-2 or TRBV6-3 to TRBJ1-1, with D perhaps TRBD1 (5 bases). The CDR3 is 16 residues long. Trimming removed 6 bases from V and 2 bases from J, with 19 bases in between. Germline lookup yields CDR1 MNHEY and CDR2 SVGEGT. Here the CDR3 reads CASSKFGSRTNTEAFF. The CDR3 region has the DNA TGTGCCAGCAGCAAATTTGGATCCAGGACAAACACTGAAGCTTTCTTT.

There are many counts of this clonotype. This chain links TRBV28 with TRBJ2-7, with TRBD2 identical over 9 bases. CDR1 and CDR2 from the germline V gene are MDHEN and SYDVKM. V was clipped by 4 bases and J by 3 bases; unmatched bases: 10. The CDR3 sequence is 16 residues long. DNA for the CDR3: TGTGCCAGCAGTTCTCCGGCGGGAGGGGACTACTACGAGCAGTACTTC. It encodes CASSSPAGGDYYEQYF. Full variable domain (rest looked up from reference TRBV28 and TRBJ2-7): DVKVTQSSRYLVKRTGEKVFLECVQDMDHENMFWYRQDPGLGLRLIYFSYDVKMKEKGDIPEGYSVSREKKERFSLILESASTNQTSMYLCASSSPAGGDYYEQYFGPGTRLTVT.

This clonotype appeared many times. The V and J genes are TRBV4-1 and TRBJ2-5; D possibly uses TRBD1 or TRBD2 (6 bases each). This CDR3 is built from 16 residues. Germline-derived CDR1 and CDR2 are MGHRA and YSYEKL. Trimming left V 0 bases short and J 5 bases short, with 16 bases between. The CDR3 spells CASSQESGGTRETQYF. The CDR3 nucleotides read TGCGCCAGCAGCCAAGAGTCCGGGGGCACCAGGGAGACCCAGTACTTC.